The sequence of this T cell receptor (beta chain) was determined in a study of blood T cell repertoires in COVID-19. The overall study: Acute and convalescent COVID-19 specimens originated in the United States, Italy and Spain. Sample material is recorded as cDNA or gDNA derived from T cells, B-cell-depleted T cells, or PBMCs.

Study processing details: Amplification of reference gene primers was used by the study to estimate nucleated cell counts. Here immunoSEQ multiplex PCR was the method, and the copy in TCRdb shows in-frame clones only, minus some. Clone size and the V and J calls come from that table; the DNA yielded D and trimming. Found here are 93,000 or so clones, 84% of them singletons; the top ten hold 13%. Germline assignment: CDR1 LNHDA and CDR2 SQIVND (reference sequence). The CDR3 spans 15 residues. The V and J ends lost 5 bases and 4 bases respectively, with 18 bases between them. The V call is TRBV19, the J call TRBJ2-7, with D tentatively TRBD1 (5 bases). The clonotype comes from a human donor in a cohort sampled during active or convalescent COVID-19. The material sequenced was peripheral blood. This chain's CDR3 is CASSLKAGSIYEQYF. In DNA, the CDR3 is TGTGCCAGTAGTCTGAAGGCAGGGTCAATTTACGAGCAGTACTTC.